Each of the 3 T cell receptor beta chains below was sequenced from the same sample in a study of shared clonotypes between healthy human individuals. TCRdb's copy holds only in-frame clones and misses some; the assay was immunoSEQ multiplex PCR. The repertoire holds roughly 2.1 million clones, with 90% to 95% as singletons. Only CD45RO-negative cells positively selected for CCR7 counted as naive CD8 cells, so terminally differentiated effector memory CD45RA+ cells were excluded. Specimen: naive CD8+ T cells from PBMCs. The receptors derive from a man aged 18-30 years in good health. Some clones in this sample may be carry-over from other donors' samples.

The chain's CDR3 is CASSPSGQETQYF. For the CDR3, the DNA is TGTGCCAGCAGCCCTAGCGGACAAGAGACCCAGTACTTC. The chain uses TRBV9 and TRBJ2-5; 7 bases agree with TRBD2. The CDR3 is 13 amino acids. Germline-derived CDR1 and CDR2 are SGDLS and YYNGEE. Trimming removed 4 bases from V and 2 bases from J; junction bases left unmatched: 2. Based on the CDR3 plus reference TRBV9 and TRBJ2-5, the full variable domain is DSGVTQTPKHLITATGQRVTLRCSPRSGDLSVYWYQQSLDQGLQFLIQYYNGEERAKGNILERFSAQQFPDLHSELNLSSLELGDSALYFCASSPSGQETQYFGPGTRLLVL.

V usage is TRBV7-2 and J usage is TRBJ2-2, with a tentative D call TRBD2 (5 bases). The germline CDR1 and CDR2 sequences are SGHTA and FQGNSA. V was shortened by 4 bases and J by 0 bases, with 12 bases between the two germline ends. The CDR3 has 16 residues. CDR3 coding DNA: TGTGCCAGCAGCTCCTGGACGGACTCGAACACCGGGGAGCTGTTTTTT. This sequence encodes CASSSWTDSNTGELFF.

V and J are TRBV6-5 and TRBJ1-1, with 9 bases lining up with TRBD1. The junction had 6 bases not matched to a gene; V was cut back by 6 bases and J by 1 base. The CDR3 spans 15 residues. Looked up from germline, CDR1 is MNHEY and CDR2 is SVGAGI. CDR3 residues: CASRPRTGANTEAFF. The CDR3 DNA is TGTGCCAGCAGACCGAGGACAGGGGCGAACACTGAAGCTTTCTTT.